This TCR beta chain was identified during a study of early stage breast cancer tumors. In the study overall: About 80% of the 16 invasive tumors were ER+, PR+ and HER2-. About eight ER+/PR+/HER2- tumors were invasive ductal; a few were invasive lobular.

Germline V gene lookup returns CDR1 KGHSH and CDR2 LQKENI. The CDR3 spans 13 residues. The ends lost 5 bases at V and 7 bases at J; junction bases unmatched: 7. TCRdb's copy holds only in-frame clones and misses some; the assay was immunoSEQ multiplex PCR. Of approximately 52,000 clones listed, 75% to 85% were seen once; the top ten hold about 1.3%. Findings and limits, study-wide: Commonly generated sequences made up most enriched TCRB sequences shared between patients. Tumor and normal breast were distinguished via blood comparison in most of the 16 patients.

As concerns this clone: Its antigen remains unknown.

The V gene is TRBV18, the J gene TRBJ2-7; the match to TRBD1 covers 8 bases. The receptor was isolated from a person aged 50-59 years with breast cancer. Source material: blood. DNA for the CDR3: TGTGCCAGCTCAGGCCGGCAGGGGGCAGAGCAGTACTTC. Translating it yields CASSGRQGAEQYF.